This T cell receptor (beta chain) was captured by sequencing in a study of breast tumors, draining lymph nodes, adjacent tissues. This clonotype is labeled medium-sized. Its matching antigen is unknown. In TCRdb, the multiplex PCR reads were re-called with MiXCR into one record per CDR3 protein. The sample carries over 130,000 distinct CDR3 sequences, about 30% recorded once. General study points: Data fit most tumor T cells coming from lymph node, expanding in tumor.

This CDR3 has 12 residues. V was trimmed by 7 bases and J by 2 bases, leaving 8 bases between them. Germline CDR1 MNHGY, CDR2 SVAAGI. Axillary draining lymph nodes of breast cancer patients supplied the node samples. Material for sequencing was axillary lymph node tissue. The gene calls are TRBV6-9 and TRBJ2-5, with D tentatively TRBD1 (5 bases). The TCR sequence derives from a female donor with breast cancer. Some clones in this sample may be carry-over from other donors' samples. In nucleotides, the CDR3 is TGTGCCAGCATTCAGGGACAAGAGACCCAGTACTTC. The encoded protein is CASIQGQETQYF.